This note documents a single T cell receptor (beta chain) sequence. This receptor's antigen is unknown. No per-base quality is available; no much larger clone lies one base away. A distance of 13 bases separates the germline ends of V and J, which lose 4 bases and 4 bases respectively. From the germline V gene, CDR1 is ENHRY and CDR2 is SYGVKD. Reading from cysteine to phenylalanine, the CDR3 counts 15 amino acids. The entry retains the CDR3 DNA only, 45 bases that are in frame from base 1. The entry originates in a study of blood T cell repertoires in COVID-19 (dated by TCRdb to 2019 to 2021). Context from the whole study: Samples from collaborators originated in the United States, Italy and Spain and spanned both the acute and convalescent phases of COVID-19. Deeply sampled blood TCRbeta repertoires from subjects exposed to, actively infected with, or recovered from COVID-19 were included in the dataset. The samples were drawn from two sources: the first 160 participants of the ongoing ImmuneRACE study, and 950 to 1,500 subjects contributed by 6 global collaborators. The repertoires were released in a freely available public database meant as a resource for research on the immune response to SARS-CoV-2. The sample metadata nearly always contained a de-identified subject ID, COVID-19 status, age in years and sex. The prospective study material was composed of cDNA or gDNA derived from T cells, B-cell-depleted T cells, or PBMCs. Where available, HLA class I and class II types were taken from metadata supplied by the sample provider and were not determined by assay-based typing.

TCRbeta CDR3 regions were amplified from genomic DNA using the immunoSEQ Assay, a bias-controlled multiplex PCR. As for the authors' bioinformatics: Nucleated cell counts per sample were estimated from amplification of reference gene primers within the assay. Sequence reads were collapsed and filtered to measure the absolute abundance of every unique TCRbeta CDR3 rearrangement. Productive Simpson clonality was computed per sample as the square root of Simpson's diversity index over productive rearrangements. TCRdb provides this immuneACCESS table in a form limited to in-frame rearrangements. Some clones are lacking; in checked studies, under half of them reflect an unresolved V gene, and why the rest are absent is not known. Clone size and the V and J calls come from that table; the DNA yielded D and trimming. Across this sample there are over 150,000 clones, with around 90% seen only once. The ten top clones hold 2% to 2.5% of the sample.

In the prospective study, participants were roughly 18 to 100 years old, resided in about 25 geographic areas of the United States, and were enrolled through a virtual design. Cohort assignment in the prospective study relied on participant-reported clinical history from a screening survey and a study questionnaire. Recovered participants in ImmuneRACE Cohort 3 were defined as having two consecutive negative NP/OP PCR tests, clearance from a healthcare professional, or resolution of symptoms. Mobile phlebotomists in the prospective study collected whole blood, serum and a nasopharyngeal or oropharyngeal swab from every participant. Prospective study participants could optionally give additional blood draws and questionnaires over an approximately two-month period. Before DNA extraction, blood samples from the prospective study were shipped at room temperature or frozen. On the study overall, not on this receptor specifically: The quantity of clinical and demographic metadata differed by source and by participant and was supplied without curation.

The chain is assembled from TRBV10-3 and TRBJ2-2; a weak D assignment points to TRBD2 (5 bases agree). This TCR derives from a woman in her 30s who had recovered from COVID-19. The sequenced sample consisted of PBMCs or T cells enriched from blood (not recorded which). The DNA reads TGTGCCATCAGTGGGCCCGGGGAAGGCACCGGGGAGCTGTTTTTT. Translated, it gives CAISGPGEGTGELFF.